This entry features one T cell receptor beta chain sequence. The method was immunoSEQ multiplex PCR; TCRdb's version includes in-frame clones alone and lacks a portion of them. This table has about 210,000 clones, around 81% appearing once. CDR3 length: 14 amino acids. Germline CDR1 and CDR2: MNHEY and SVGAGI. Trimming removed 0 bases at V and 4 bases at J, with 9 bases between. The data are from a study of blood T cell repertoires in COVID-19. Input material: peripheral blood. The chain has TRBV6-5 and TRBJ1-2, with D unclear. This sequence was found in a human donor in a cohort sampled during active COVID-19. The CDR3 coding sequence is TGTGCCAGCAGTTACTCGCCCAGTGTCTATGGCTACACCTTC. It yields the protein CASSYSPSVYGYTF.